The 26 T cell receptor beta chains listed next were all sequenced from one sample in a study of shared clonotypes between healthy human individuals. Naivety among CD8 cells was defined by CD45RO negativity and positive CCR7 selection, thereby excluding terminally differentiated effector memory CD45RA+ cells. The data were produced by immunoSEQ multiplex PCR, yet TCRdb's version contains in-frame clones alone and is incomplete. The sample consists of 2 million to 2.5 million clones, approximately 94% of them appearing once. The sample taken for sequencing was naive CD8+ T cells sorted from blood. The receptor source for this set is a young man in good health.

This sequence joins TRBV5-5 and TRBJ2-7; D is ambiguous. Deletions cut 6 bases from V and 2 bases from J, with 9 bases between. The CDR3 totals 12 residues. Germline V gene sequence: CDR1 SGHKS, CDR2 YYEKEE (reference sequence). CDR3 residues: CASTFGAYEQYF. For the CDR3, the DNA is TGTGCCAGCACCTTTGGTGCCTACGAGCAGTACTTC.

The J gene is TRBJ1-1, the V gene TRBV9, with a possible D match to TRBD1 (5 bases). The CDR3 consists of 12 residues. Trimming took 5 bases from V and 6 from J, leaving 11 bases between them. CDR1 and CDR2 from the germline V gene are SGDLS and YYNGEE. This chain's CDR3 is CASRQIQAEAFF. The CDR3 nucleotides read TGTGCCAGCAGACAAATACAGGCTGAAGCTTTCTTT.

The J gene is TRBJ2-7, the V gene TRBV18; 10 bases are a match to TRBD1. The germline gives CDR1 KGHSH, CDR2 LQKENI. V was clipped by 2 bases and J by 2 bases; unmatched bases: 6. This CDR3 has 16 amino acids. CDR3 in DNA: TGTGCCAGCTCACCAACCACGACAGGGGGCCCCTACGAGCAGTACTTC. Its translation: CASSPTTTGGPYEQYF.

The sample holds one count of this clone. Within the sample, other DNA sequences also encode this same CDR3. The chain uses TRBV4-3 and TRBJ1-1; TRBD1 is a possible D gene (5 bases). The CDR3 is 13 amino acids. Trimming took off 0 bases at V and 5 bases at J, with 7 bases between the two ends. CDR1 is LGHNA, CDR2 YSLEER, per germline. CDR3 amino acids: CASSQDGGTEAFF. The CDR3 nucleotides read TGCGCCAGCAGCCAAGATGGGGGAACTGAAGCTTTCTTT.

For the CDR3, the DNA is TGTGCCAGCAGTTACTCTTTCGGCGAGCGGACTTACGAGCAGTACTTC. This encodes CASSYSFGERTYEQYF. V is TRBV6-6 and J is TRBJ2-7; possibly TRBD2 for D (5 bases). The germline V gene has CDR1 MNHNY and CDR2 SVGAGI (reference sequence). The CDR3 spans 16 residues. V shed 0 bases and J shed 4 bases, with 16 bases lying between them.

The table lists this clone with a count of one. The genes are TRBV7-9 and TRBJ2-3, with D hard to call. This CDR3 has 16 residues. Germline lookup yields CDR1 SEHNR and CDR2 FQNEAQ (reference sequence). Trimming stripped 1 base from V and 5 bases from J, with 16 bases between. The CDR3 nucleotides are TGTGCCAGCAGCTTAGGCACAGCATCCTGGGGAGATACGCAGTATTTT. It codes for CASSLGTASWGDTQYF.

This clone was picked up one time. The V gene is TRBV28, the J gene TRBJ2-6, with D tentatively TRBD1 (6 bases). The length of the CDR3 is 19 residues. V lost 5 bases, J lost 2 bases, and 22 bases lay in between. CDR1 and CDR2 (germline): MDHEN, SYDVKM. The DNA for the CDR3 is TGTGCCAGCAGTGCCACACAGGGACCCATCTCGCCTGGGGCCAACGTCCTGACTTTC. Translating it yields CASSATQGPISPGANVLTF.

This clone was observed a few times. This sample includes further DNA sequences coding for the same CDR3. The rearrangement links TRBV7-9 to TRBJ2-7; no reliable D call. The CDR3 loop spans 12 amino acids. V shed 5 bases and J shed 7 bases, with 12 bases lying between them. Germline CDR1 reads SEHNR; CDR2 reads FQNEAQ (reference sequence). The CDR3 reads CASSPPLGEQYF. CDR3 coding DNA: TGTGCCAGCAGCCCCCCCTTGGGTGAGCAGTACTTC.

Details on this clone: The same CDR3 arises from other DNA sequences in this sample as well. The chain combines TRBV7-9 with TRBJ2-7; D uncertain. V lost 4 bases and J lost 1, with 8 bases in between. This CDR3 is 13 amino acids long. CDR1 and CDR2 (germline): SEHNR, FQNEAQ (reference sequence). The CDR3 protein is CASSSPTSYEQYF. In nucleotides, the CDR3 is TGTGCCAGCAGCTCCCCGACATCCTACGAGCAGTACTTC.

This clone was seen a handful of times. The chain uses TRBV27 and TRBJ1-1; D gene uncertain. Trimming stripped 6 bases from V and 7 bases from J, with 15 bases between. This CDR3 comprises 13 residues. Germline CDR1 and CDR2: MNHEY and SMNVEV (reference sequence). CDR3 coding DNA: TGTGCCAGCAGCCCTAACAGTGCCAATGAAGCTTTCTTT. Protein product: CASSPNSANEAFF.

This sequence joins TRBV18 and TRBJ1-2; tentative D call: TRBD1 (5 bases). CDR1 is KGHSH, CDR2 LQKENI, per germline. The CDR3 is made up of 13 amino acids. Trimming left V 2 bases short and J 6 bases short, with 10 bases between. CDR3 DNA: TGTGCCAGCTCACCAGGGGGGATAGATGGCTACACCTTC. It specifies CASSPGGIDGYTF.

This clone was counted between two and nine times. The chain is built from TRBV7-9 and TRBJ2-2; D uncertain. CDR1 and CDR2 from the germline V gene are SEHNR and FQNEAQ (reference sequence). V lost 5 bases, J lost 4 bases, and 17 bases lay in between. The CDR3 length is 16 residues. CDR3 residues: CASSPRDTWGTGELFF. Here the CDR3 DNA reads TGTGCCAGCAGCCCGAGAGATACGTGGGGCACCGGGGAGCTGTTTTTT.

This clone was observed a handful of times. The V gene is TRBV9, the J gene TRBJ2-6; D is tentatively TRBD1 or TRBD2 (6 bases each). V was shortened by 0 bases and J by 2 bases, with 15 bases between the two germline ends. This CDR3 has 18 amino acids. Looked up from germline, CDR1 is SGDLS and CDR2 is YYNGEE. CDR3 DNA sequence: TGTGCCAGCAGCGTAGATCCGGGGGCAGGAACTGGGGCCAACGTCCTGACTTTC. It codes for CASSVDPGAGTGANVLTF.

The rearrangement links TRBV27 to TRBJ2-5; D unclear. The germline V and J ends were trimmed by 6 bases and 4 bases, with 3 bases remaining between them. From germline, CDR1 is MNHEY and CDR2 SMNVEV (reference sequence). CDR3 size: 10 residues. CDR3 DNA sequence: TGTGCCAGCAGCTTAGAGACCCAGTACTTC. This codes for CASSLETQYF.

Concerning this clone: The same CDR3 can be traced to other DNA sequences in this sample. The chain recombines TRBV5-4 with TRBJ1-1; D call uncertain. Deletions cut 0 bases from V and 7 bases from J, with 4 bases between. This CDR3 region has 11 residues. Germline CDR1 and CDR2: SGHNT and YYREEE (reference sequence). In DNA form, the CDR3 reads TGTGCCAGCAGCTTGGGTGGTGAAGCTTTCTTT. Its translation is CASSLGGEAFF.

This sequence joins TRBV27 and TRBJ1-5, with TRBD1 as a possible D gene (5 bases). The germline V and J ends were trimmed by 6 bases and 0 bases, with 12 bases remaining between them. Looked up from germline, CDR1 is MNHEY and CDR2 is SMNVEV (reference sequence). This CDR3 comprises 15 residues. Here the CDR3 DNA reads TGTGCCAGCAGGAAAGACAGTTATAGCAATCAGCCCCAGCATTTT. This translates into CASRKDSYSNQPQHF.

The chain has TRBV28 and TRBJ1-2; D is unresolved. V lost 4 bases, J lost 0 bases, and 18 bases lay in between. Germline CDR1 is MDHEN and CDR2 is SYDVKM. This CDR3 has 17 residues. CDR3 amino acids: CASSYHPPRQTNYGYTF. Written as DNA, the CDR3 is TGTGCCAGCAGTTACCACCCCCCCAGGCAGACTAACTATGGCTACACCTTC.

The V gene is TRBV10-3, the J gene TRBJ1-1; D is ambiguous. CDR3 length: 13 residues. Deletions cut 6 bases from V and 4 bases from J, with 12 bases between. The germline V gene encodes CDR1 ENHRY and CDR2 SYGVKD. Here the CDR3 DNA reads TGTGCCATCAGCCAGGATTTAGGCACTGAAGCTTTCTTT. Residues: CAISQDLGTEAFF.

This chain joins TRBV4-3 and TRBJ2-2; 7 bases align to TRBD2. The germline gives CDR1 LGHNA, CDR2 YSLEER. The CDR3 contains 16 residues. The junction had 11 bases not matched to a gene; V was cut back by 3 bases and J by 7 bases. The CDR3 loop reads CASSHSGPLEGGELFF. The CDR3 nucleotides read TGCGCCAGCAGCCATAGCGGGCCCCTCGAGGGCGGGGAGCTGTTTTTT.

The J gene is TRBJ1-2, the V gene TRBV11-2, with D perhaps matching TRBD1 (6 bases). In germline, CDR1 is SGHAT, CDR2 FQNNGV. The CDR3 spans 13 residues. V lost 5 bases, J lost 8 bases, and 15 bases lay in between. The CDR3 sequence: CASSIHRGDGYTF. CDR3 nucleotide sequence: TGTGCCAGCAGCATTCATAGGGGGGACGGCTACACCTTC.

This chain connects TRBV4-1 to TRBJ1-5, with D possibly matching TRBD1 (5 bases). The CDR3 covers 14 residues. With 1 base removed from V and 4 bases from J, the gap between germline ends came to 8 bases. Germline V CDR1 and CDR2: MGHRA, YSYEKL. The CDR3 protein is CASSQGGENQPQHF. The CDR3 bases are TGCGCCAGCAGCCAAGGAGGGGAAAATCAGCCCCAGCATTTT.

The rearrangement links TRBV4-3 to TRBJ2-3; the D gene is possibly TRBD2 (5 bases). Germline lookup yields CDR1 LGHNA and CDR2 YSLEER. V was clipped by 0 bases and J by 6 bases, with 16 bases between them. The CDR3 contains 16 residues. The CDR3 here is CASSQDGGGLGDTQYF. The CDR3 region has the DNA TGCGCCAGCAGCCAAGATGGCGGAGGCCTGGGGGATACGCAGTATTTT.

Here the CDR3 reads CAWSVAGFTDTQYF. The CDR3 region has the DNA TGTGCCTGGAGTGTGGCGGGATTCACAGATACGCAGTATTTT. The rearrangement uses TRBV30 and TRBJ2-3; possibly TRBD2 for D (6 bases). This CDR3 has 14 amino acids. V was pared by 0 bases and J by 2 bases, with 9 bases between. Germline CDR1 is GTSNPN and CDR2 is SVGIG (reference sequence). Based on the CDR3 plus reference TRBV30 and TRBJ2-3, the full variable domain is SQTIHQWPATLVQPVGSPLSLECTVEGTSNPNLYWYRQAAGRGLQLLFYSVGIGQISSEVPQNLSASRPQDRQFILSSKKLLLSDSGFYLCAWSVAGFTDTQYFGPGTRLTVL.

This clone has only one observation. The sample holds other DNA sequences that translate to the same CDR3. CDR3 protein: CASSPGLAAYEQYF. CDR3 DNA: TGTGCCAGCAGCCCTGGACTAGCGGCCTACGAGCAGTACTTC. The V call is TRBV7-9, the J call TRBJ2-7, with 10 bases matching TRBD2. Unmatched junction bases numbered 3, after V lost 5 bases and J lost 2 bases. Germline assignment: CDR1 SEHNR and CDR2 FQNEAQ (reference sequence). The CDR3 is made up of 14 amino acids. The full variable domain, in which reference TRBV7-9 and TRBJ2-7 provide the parts outside the CDR3, is DTGVSQNPRHKITKRGQNVTFRCDPISEHNRLYWYRQTLGQGPEFLTYFQNEAQLEKSRLLSDRFSAERPKGSFSTLEIQRTEQGDSAMYLCASSPGLAAYEQYFGPGTRLTVT.

V is TRBV19 and J is TRBJ1-1; D may be TRBD1 (5 bases). The V gene's germline CDR1 is LNHDA and CDR2 SQIVND (reference sequence). The V and J ends lost 8 bases and 1 base respectively, with 17 bases between them. This CDR3 contains 15 residues. The CDR3 sequence is CASGWRGWGNTEAFF. DNA of the CDR3: TGTGCCAGTGGATGGAGGGGTTGGGGGAACACTGAAGCTTTCTTT.

The chain is built from TRBV27 and TRBJ2-3, with D hard to call. Germline values: CDR1 MNHEY, CDR2 SMNVEV (reference sequence). The CDR3 runs to 14 residues. V lost 5 bases to trimming and J lost 0 bases, with 9 bases between them. This CDR3 is CASSAAESTDTQYF. The CDR3 coding sequence is TGTGCCAGCAGTGCCGCCGAAAGCACAGATACGCAGTATTTT.